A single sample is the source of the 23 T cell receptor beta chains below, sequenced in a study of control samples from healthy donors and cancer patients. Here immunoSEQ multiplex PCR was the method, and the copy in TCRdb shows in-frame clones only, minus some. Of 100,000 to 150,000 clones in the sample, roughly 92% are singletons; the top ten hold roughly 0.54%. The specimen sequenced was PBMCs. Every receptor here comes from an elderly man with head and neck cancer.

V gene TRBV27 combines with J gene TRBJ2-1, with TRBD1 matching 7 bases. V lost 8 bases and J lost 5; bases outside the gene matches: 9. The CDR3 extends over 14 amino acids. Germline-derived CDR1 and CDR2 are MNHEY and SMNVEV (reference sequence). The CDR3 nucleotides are TGTGCCAGCTGTTCCGGGACAGCCAACAATGAGCAGTTCTTC. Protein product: CASCSGTANNEQFF.

The CDR3 sequence is CASNPGVANYGYTF. For the CDR3, the DNA is TGTGCCAGCAACCCGGGGGTAGCTAACTATGGCTACACCTTC. This chain uses TRBV3-1 (or the pseudogene TRBV3-2) with TRBJ1-2, with a weak D call TRBD1 (5 bases). Germline values: CDR1 LGHDT, CDR2 YNNKEL (reference sequence). The CDR3 contains 14 residues. V gave up 7 bases and J gave up 0 bases, with 12 bases separating them.

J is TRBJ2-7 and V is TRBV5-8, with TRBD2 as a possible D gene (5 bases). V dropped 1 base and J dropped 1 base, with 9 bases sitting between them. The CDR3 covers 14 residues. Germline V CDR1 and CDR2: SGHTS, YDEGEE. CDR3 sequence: CASSLSGLSYEQYF. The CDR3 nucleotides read TGTGCCAGCAGCTTGTCGGGGTTGTCCTACGAGCAGTACTTC.

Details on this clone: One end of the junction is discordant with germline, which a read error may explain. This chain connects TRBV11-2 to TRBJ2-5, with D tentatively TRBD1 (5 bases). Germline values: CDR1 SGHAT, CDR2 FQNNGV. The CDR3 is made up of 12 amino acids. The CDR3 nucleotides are TGTGCCAGCAGCCGCGACAGTCCGCGCGGTCACTTC. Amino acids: CASSRDSPRGHF.

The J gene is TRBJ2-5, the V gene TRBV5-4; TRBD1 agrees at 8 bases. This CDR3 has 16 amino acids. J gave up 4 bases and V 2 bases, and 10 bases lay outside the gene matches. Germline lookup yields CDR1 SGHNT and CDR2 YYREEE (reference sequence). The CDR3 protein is CASSFPDRGVRETQYF. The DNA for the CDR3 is TGTGCCAGCAGCTTTCCCGACAGGGGCGTCCGAGAGACCCAGTACTTC.

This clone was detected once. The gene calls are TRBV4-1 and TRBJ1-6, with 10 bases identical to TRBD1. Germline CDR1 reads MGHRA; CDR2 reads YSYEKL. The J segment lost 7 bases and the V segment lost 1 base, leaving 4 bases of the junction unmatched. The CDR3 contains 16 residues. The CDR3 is CASSQGPDRGNSPLHF. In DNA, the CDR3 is TGCGCCAGCAGCCAAGGGCCGGACAGGGGGAATTCACCCCTCCACTTT.

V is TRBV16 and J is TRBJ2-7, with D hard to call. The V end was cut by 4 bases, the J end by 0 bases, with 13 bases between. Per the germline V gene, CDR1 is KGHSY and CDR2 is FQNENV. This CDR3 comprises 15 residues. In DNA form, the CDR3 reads TGTGCCAGCAGCCGTCACAACACATACTCCTACGAGCAGTACTTC. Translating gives CASSRHNTYSYEQYF.

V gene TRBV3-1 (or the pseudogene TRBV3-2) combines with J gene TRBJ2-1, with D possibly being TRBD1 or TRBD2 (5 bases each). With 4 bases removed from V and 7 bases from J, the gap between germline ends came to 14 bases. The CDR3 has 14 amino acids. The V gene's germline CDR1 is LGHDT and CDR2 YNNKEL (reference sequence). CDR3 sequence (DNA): TGTGCCAGCAGCCGGACGGGGCTGAGTAATGAGCAGTTCTTC. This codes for CASSRTGLSNEQFF.

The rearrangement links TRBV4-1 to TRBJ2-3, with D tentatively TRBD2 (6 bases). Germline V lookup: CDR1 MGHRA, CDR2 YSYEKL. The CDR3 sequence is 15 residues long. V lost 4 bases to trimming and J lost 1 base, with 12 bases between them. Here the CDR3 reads CASSRSSGRTDTQYF. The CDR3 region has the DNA TGCGCCAGCAGCCGATCGAGCGGGCGCACAGATACGCAGTATTTT.

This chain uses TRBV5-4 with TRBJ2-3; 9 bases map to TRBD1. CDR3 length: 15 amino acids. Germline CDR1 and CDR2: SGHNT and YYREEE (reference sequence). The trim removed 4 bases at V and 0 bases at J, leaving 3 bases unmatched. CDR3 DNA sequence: TGTGCCAGCAGCACCGGACAGGGGAGCACAGATACGCAGTATTTT. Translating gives CASSTGQGSTDTQYF.

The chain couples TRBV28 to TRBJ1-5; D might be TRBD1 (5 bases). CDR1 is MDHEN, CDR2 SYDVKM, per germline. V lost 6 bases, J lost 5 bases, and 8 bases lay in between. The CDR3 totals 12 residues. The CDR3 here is CASRQEDQPQHF. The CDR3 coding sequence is TGTGCCAGCAGACAGGAGGATCAGCCCCAGCATTTT.

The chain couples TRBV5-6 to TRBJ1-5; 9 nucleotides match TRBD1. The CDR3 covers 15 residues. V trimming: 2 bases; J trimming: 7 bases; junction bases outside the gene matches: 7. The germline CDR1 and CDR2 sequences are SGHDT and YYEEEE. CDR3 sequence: CASSFLGQGNQPQHF. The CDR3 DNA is TGTGCCAGCAGCTTTCTGGGACAGGGAAACCAGCCCCAGCATTTT.

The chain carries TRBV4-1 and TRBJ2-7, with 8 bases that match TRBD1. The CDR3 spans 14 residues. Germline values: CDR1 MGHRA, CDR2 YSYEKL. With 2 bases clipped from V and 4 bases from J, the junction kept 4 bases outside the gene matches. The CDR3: CASSQLDREYEQYF. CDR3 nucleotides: TGCGCCAGCAGCCAACTGGACAGGGAATACGAGCAGTACTTC.

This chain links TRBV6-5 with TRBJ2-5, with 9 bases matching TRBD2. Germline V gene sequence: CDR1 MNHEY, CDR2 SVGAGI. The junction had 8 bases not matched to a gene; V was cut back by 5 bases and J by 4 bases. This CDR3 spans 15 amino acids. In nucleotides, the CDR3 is TGTGCCAGCAGTCGAACGGGACTAGCAGGAGAGACCCAGTACTTC. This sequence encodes CASSRTGLAGETQYF.

CDR3 sequence: CASSHINKYTEAFF. The CDR3 nucleotides read TGTGCCAGCAGCCACATTAACAAGTACACTGAAGCTTTCTTT. This chain links TRBV3-1 (or the pseudogene TRBV3-2) with TRBJ1-1; D call uncertain. CDR1 and CDR2 from the germline V gene are LGHDT and YNNKEL (reference sequence). CDR3 length equals 14 residues. The V gene lost 3 bases and the J gene lost 3 bases, with 11 bases spanning the gap.

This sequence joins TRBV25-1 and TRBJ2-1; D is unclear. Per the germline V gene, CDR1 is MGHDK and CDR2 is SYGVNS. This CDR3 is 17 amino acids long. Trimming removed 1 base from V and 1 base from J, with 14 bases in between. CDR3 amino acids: CASSESEFGESYNEQFF. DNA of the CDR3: TGTGCCAGCAGTGAATCCGAGTTTGGGGAATCCTACAATGAGCAGTTCTTC.

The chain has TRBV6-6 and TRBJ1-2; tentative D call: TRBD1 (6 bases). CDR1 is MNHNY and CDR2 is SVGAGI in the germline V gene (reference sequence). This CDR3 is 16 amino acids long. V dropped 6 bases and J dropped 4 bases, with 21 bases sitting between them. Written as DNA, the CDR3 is TGTGCCAGCAGCCCGGGGTCGGGGGGCTTTGGCTATGGCTACACCTTC. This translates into CASSPGSGGFGYGYTF.

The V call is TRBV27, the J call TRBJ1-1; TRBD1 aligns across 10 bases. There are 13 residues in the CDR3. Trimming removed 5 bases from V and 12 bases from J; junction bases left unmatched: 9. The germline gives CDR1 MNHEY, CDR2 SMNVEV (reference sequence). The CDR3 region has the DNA TGTGCCAGCAGTGTTAGGCCGGGACAGGGGCCTTTCTTT. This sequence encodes CASSVRPGQGPFF.

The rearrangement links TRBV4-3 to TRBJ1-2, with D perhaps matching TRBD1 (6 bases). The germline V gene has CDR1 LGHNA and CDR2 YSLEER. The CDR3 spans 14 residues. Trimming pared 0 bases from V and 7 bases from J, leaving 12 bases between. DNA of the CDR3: TGCGCCAGCAGCCAAGATCCGGGGGCTGGTGGCTACACCTTC. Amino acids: CASSQDPGAGGYTF.

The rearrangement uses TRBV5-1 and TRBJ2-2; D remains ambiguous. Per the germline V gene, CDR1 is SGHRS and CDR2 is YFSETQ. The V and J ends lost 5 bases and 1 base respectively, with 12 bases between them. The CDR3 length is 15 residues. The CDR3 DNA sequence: TGCGCCAGCAGACCTCGAGAAGGGAACACCGGGGAGCTGTTTTTT. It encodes CASRPREGNTGELFF.

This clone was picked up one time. As DNA, the CDR3 is TGTGCCAGCAGCCCCCAATATTTT. Translating it yields CASSPQYF. This chain links TRBV12-3 or TRBV12-4 with TRBJ1-3, with D hard to call. Trimming stripped 6 bases from V and 15 bases from J, with 6 bases between. The CDR3 runs 8 residues.

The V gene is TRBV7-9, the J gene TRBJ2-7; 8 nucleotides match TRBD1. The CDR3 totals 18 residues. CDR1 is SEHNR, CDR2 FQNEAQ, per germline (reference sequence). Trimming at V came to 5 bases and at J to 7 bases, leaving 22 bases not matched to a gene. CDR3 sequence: CASSQNRVAVRGRREQYF. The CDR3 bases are TGTGCCAGCAGCCAAAACAGAGTAGCTGTCAGGGGGCGCCGAGAGCAGTACTTC. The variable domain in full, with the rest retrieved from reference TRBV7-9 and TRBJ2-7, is DTGVSQNPRHKITKRGQNVTFRCDPISEHNRLYWYRQTLGQGPEFLTYFQNEAQLEKSRLLSDRFSAERPKGSFSTLEIQRTEQGDSAMYLCASSQNRVAVRGRREQYFGPGTRLTVT.

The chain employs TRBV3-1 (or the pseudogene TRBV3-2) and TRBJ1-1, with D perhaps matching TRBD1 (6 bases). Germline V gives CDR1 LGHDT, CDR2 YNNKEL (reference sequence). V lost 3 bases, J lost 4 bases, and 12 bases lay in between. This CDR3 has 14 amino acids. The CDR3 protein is CASSQGGRGTEAFF. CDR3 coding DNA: TGTGCCAGCAGCCAGGGGGGGCGAGGCACTGAAGCTTTCTTT.